The rows below give T cell receptor beta chains drawn from one sample of a study of T-cell memory formation after mild COVID-19. TCRdb re-called the 5' RACE reads with MiXCR, one entry per CDR3 protein. Found here are roughly 280,000 distinct CDR3 sequences, around 8% of them singletons; the top ten hold about 20%. Sequenced: PBMCs or a T cell subset sorted from them (not recorded which). The receptors were sampled from a man younger than 30 who had mild COVID-19 (a few samples of this study predate the infection). Cell type and time point are not known. Both conserved end residues are part of each CDR3. A D gene is named only where the DNA matches it firmly. For some rows the clone size is stated as once, few or many, or as a class when expanded; others skip it.

D	size	J	V	CDR3	DNA
-	many	TRBJ2-7	TRBV7-9	CASSLVNWGNEQYF	TGTGCCAGCAGCTTAGTAAATTGGGGTAACGAGCAGTACTTC
-	-	TRBJ2-3	TRBV4-3	CASSQATGTGTDTQYF	TGCGCCAGCAGCCAAGCCACAGGGACGGGCACAGATACGCAGTATTTT
-	few	TRBJ1-5	TRBV29-1	CSARTVPDQPQHF	TGCAGCGCCAGGACCGTCCCGGATCAGCCCCAGCATTTT
-	few	TRBJ2-4	TRBV18	CASSPPGYLAKNIQYF	TGTGCCAGCTCACCACCGGGTTACCTAGCCAAAAACATTCAGTACTTC
-	-	TRBJ1-2	TRBV20-1	CSALTGTMRNGYTF	TGCAGTGCCCTTACCGGGACCATGAGAAATGGCTACACCTTC
TRBD1	many	TRBJ2-1	TRBV12-3/TRBV12-4	CASSYGQVIYNEQFF	TGTGCCAGCAGTTACGGACAGGTGATCTACAATGAGCAGTTCTTC
-	-	TRBJ2-1	TRBV27	CASSHPPQGEQFF	TGTGCCAGCAGTCACCCCCCCCAAGGAGAGCAGTTCTTC
TRBD1	few	TRBJ1-1	TRBV25-1	CASSGRGQGYTEAFF	TGTGCCAGCAGTGGACGAGGACAGGGATACACTGAAGCTTTCTTT
-	-	TRBJ1-1	TRBV18	CASSPGADMNTEAFF	TGTGCCAGCTCACCAGGGGCGGACATGAACACTGAAGCTTTCTTT
TRBD2	few	TRBJ2-1	TRBV7-3	CASSSSRGRYNEQFF	TGTGCCAGCAGCTCCTCTCGCGGGAGGTACAATGAGCAGTTCTTC
TRBD1	-	TRBJ1-1	TRBV9	CASSVGIGGAGTEAFF	TGTGCCAGCAGCGTAGGTATAGGGGGCGCCGGCACTGAAGCTTTCTTT
-	-	TRBJ2-1	TRBV5-1	CASSLVRSSYNEQFF	TGCGCCAGCAGCTTGGTGCGGAGCTCCTACAATGAGCAGTTCTTC
-	-	TRBJ1-1	TRBV7-9	CASSLATSGWTEAFF	TGTGCCAGCAGCTTAGCGACGAGTGGGTGGACTGAAGCTTTCTTT
-	-	TRBJ2-2	TRBV5-8	CASSLWQGNTGELFF	TGTGCCAGCAGCTTGTGGCAGGGGAACACCGGGGAGCTGTTTTTT
-	many	TRBJ2-5	TRBV29-1	CSGGNYQETQYF	TGCAGCGGTGGTAACTACCAAGAGACCCAGTACTTC
-	-	TRBJ2-3	TRBV7-9	CASTTVDTQYF	TGTGCCAGCACGACTGTAGATACGCAGTATTTT
-	few	TRBJ1-5	TRBV18	CASSPRATVSGGPQHF	TGTGCCAGCTCACCACGAGCGACAGTCTCCGGGGGGCCCCAGCATTTT
-	many	TRBJ1-2	TRBV4-3	CASSQDRGSYGYTF	TGCGCCAGCAGCCAAGATAGGGGAAGCTATGGCTACACCTTC
TRBD1	-	TRBJ1-5	TRBV6-6	CAGSQGASNQPQHF	TGTGCCGGCTCACAGGGGGCGAGCAATCAGCCCCAGCATTTT
-	few	TRBJ1-5	TRBV7-2	CASSNRVSGTQHF	TGTGCCAGCAGCAACAGGGTTTCGGGGACCCAGCATTTT
TRBD1	-	TRBJ1-2	TRBV12-3/TRBV12-4	CASSSRTGEPPLPAYGYTF	TGTGCCAGCAGTTCTCGGACAGGAGAGCCGCCTCTCCCTGCCTATGGCTACACCTTC
TRBD2	-	TRBJ2-7	TRBV4-3	CASSQARGGQHYEQYF	TGCGCCAGCAGCCAGGCTCGGGGGGGGCAACACTACGAGCAGTACTTC
TRBD2	few	TRBJ2-5	TRBV5-1	CASSLGGASETQYF	TGCGCCAGCAGCCTCGGGGGGGCATCAGAGACCCAGTACTTC
TRBD1	many	TRBJ2-7	TRBV6-5	CASSYQGAHEQYF	TGTGCCAGCAGTTACCAGGGGGCTCACGAGCAGTACTTC
-	many	TRBJ2-5	TRBV5-1	CASSLETVYQETQYF	TGCGCCAGCAGCTTGGAGACAGTGTACCAAGAGACCCAGTACTTC
TRBD1	-	TRBJ1-2	TRBV20-1	CSASTGGTGYTF	TGCAGTGCTAGCACAGGGGGGACGGGCTACACCTTC
-	many	TRBJ2-1	TRBV7-9	CASSPWNEQFF	TGTGCCAGCAGCCCCTGGAATGAGCAGTTCTTC
TRBD1	few	TRBJ1-4	TRBV18	CASSLDRDRGEKLFF	TGTGCCAGCTCACTAGACAGGGATCGAGGAGAAAAACTGTTTTTT
-	-	TRBJ1-1	TRBV7-3	CASSSTAFQGEAFF	TGTGCCAGCAGCTCGACAGCATTTCAGGGTGAAGCTTTCTTT
-	few	TRBJ1-5	TRBV12-3/TRBV12-4	CASSFLREQPQHF	TGTGCCAGCAGTTTCCTTCGGGAGCAGCCCCAGCATTTT
TRBD1	-	TRBJ1-2	TRBV19	CAGRETGGNYGYTF	TGTGCCGGTCGGGAGACAGGGGGGAACTATGGCTACACCTTC
-	-	TRBJ1-3	TRBV5-1	CASSSGRGGSDTIYF	TGCGCCAGCAGCTCCGGGCGAGGTGGGTCGGACACCATATATTTT
-	few	TRBJ2-3	TRBV5-1	CASGGEATDTQYF	TGCGCCAGCGGCGGGGAGGCCACAGATACGCAGTATTTT
-	-	TRBJ1-1	TRBV7-9	CASSSPTEAFF	TGTGCCAGCAGCTCGCCGACAGAAGCTTTCTTT
TRBD2	few	TRBJ2-1	TRBV29-1	CSASGTSGTYEQFF	TGCAGCGCCTCAGGGACTAGCGGAACGTATGAGCAGTTCTTC
-	few	TRBJ2-7	TRBV9	CASSVKYLGEQYF	TGTGCCAGCAGCGTAAAGTACCTGGGCGAGCAGTACTTC
TRBD2	many	TRBJ2-1	TRBV5-1	CASSAAGGYNEQFF	TGCGCCAGCAGCGCAGCGGGGGGGTACAATGAGCAGTTCTTC
TRBD1	-	TRBJ1-5	TRBV27	CASSRKGQIYSNQPQHF	TGTGCCAGCAGCCGAAAGGGACAGATTTATAGCAATCAGCCCCAGCATTTT
-	-	TRBJ1-1	TRBV11-3	CASSVQGTEAFF	TGTGCCAGCAGTGTTCAGGGCACTGAAGCTTTCTTT
-	few	TRBJ2-2	TRBV28	CASSLAKRELFF	TGTGCCAGCAGTTTGGCAAAGAGGGAGCTGTTTTTT
TRBD1	-	TRBJ2-7	TRBV20-1	CSARRDRGYEQYF	TGCAGTGCTCGACGGGACAGGGGTTACGAGCAGTACTTC
TRBD1	-	TRBJ2-2	TRBV6-5	CASSRRDRVTVGELFF	TGTGCCAGCAGCCGCCGGGACAGGGTTACGGTCGGGGAGCTGTTTTTT
TRBD1	-	TRBJ1-6	TRBV6-6	CASTRQGAGSPLHF	TGTGCCAGCACTCGTCAGGGGGCGGGGTCACCCCTCCACTTT
-	-	TRBJ1-1	TRBV11-2	CASSLDSNTEAFF	TGTGCCAGCAGCTTGGACAGCAACACTGAAGCTTTCTTT
-	few	TRBJ2-2	TRBV7-6	CASSLAGGTSTGELFF	TGTGCCAGCAGCTTAGCCGGGGGCACTAGCACCGGGGAGCTGTTTTTT
-	-	TRBJ2-6	TRBV5-1	CASETGARSGANVLTF	TGCGCCAGCGAGACGGGGGCGCGCTCTGGGGCCAACGTCCTGACTTTC
-	many	TRBJ2-5	TRBV4-2	CASSPGQRETQYF	TGTGCCAGCAGCCCAGGACAGCGAGAGACCCAGTACTTC
TRBD1	few	TRBJ1-4	TRBV4-3	CASSQLQGRGEKLFF	TGCGCCAGCAGCCAATTACAGGGGCGGGGTGAAAAACTGTTTTTT
TRBD2	few	TRBJ2-5	TRBV12-3/TRBV12-4	CASSYLAGPKETQYF	TGTGCCAGCAGTTACCTAGCGGGGCCAAAAGAGACCCAGTACTTC
-	few	TRBJ2-3	TRBV4-3	CASRGFTTDTQYF	TGCGCCAGCCGGGGCTTCACCACAGATACGCAGTATTTT
-	once	TRBJ1-3	TRBV7-2	CASSPMEHAGNTIYF	TGTGCCAGCAGCCCTATGGAACATGCGGGAAACACCATATATTTT
-	many	TRBJ1-3	TRBV7-2	CASSYRGSSGNTIYF	TGTGCCAGCAGCTACCGCGGGAGCTCTGGAAACACCATATATTTT
TRBD1	-	TRBJ1-1	TRBV4-2	CASSQDPRQGWVTEAFF	TGTGCCAGCAGCCAAGATCCCCGACAGGGTTGGGTCACTGAAGCTTTCTTT
TRBD1	few	TRBJ2-3	TRBV7-2	CASTCSHGTGMGEHTDTQYF	TGTGCCAGCACCTGTTCCCACGGGACAGGGATGGGGGAACACACAGATACGCAGTATTTT